In this sample, the clone carrying this T cell receptor (beta chain) turned up many times. No antigen is known for it. The read terminates 3 residues before the CDR3 end, so the remaining end is supplied by the germline J gene. CDR3 size: 14 residues. The trim removed 4 bases at V and 6 bases at J, leaving 4 bases unmatched. The germline V gene encodes CDR1 SGHTA and CDR2 FQGNSA. Sequencing was performed with immunoSEQ multiplex PCR; in TCRdb, only in-frame clones are kept and a portion is missing. The sample includes 50,000 to 70,000 clones, none of them occurring once. The data belong to a study of T cell clonality in common variable immunodeficiency. Findings of the study overall: The cause of increased CVID clonality remains unclear without subpopulation sequencing. Compared with healthy controls, CVID subjects showed increased TCRbeta clonality, mostly in about a third.

This TCR derives from a person aged 18-70 years in good health. Specimen: peripheral blood mononuclear cells. The chain links TRBV7-2 to TRBJ2-1, with 9 bases that match TRBD1. The CDR3 bases that were read are TGTGCCAGCAGCTCCGGGACAGGGAGCAATGAG. Translating gives CASSSGTGSNE. In full, the CDR3 is CASSSGTGSNEQFF.